This record looks at one T cell receptor (beta chain) sequence and its context. Germline values: CDR1 KGHSH, CDR2 LQKENI. The CDR3 consists of 13 residues. V lost 6 bases and J 2 bases, leaving 8 bases between the germline ends. This sample was taken from a study of blood T cell repertoires in COVID-19. This table comes from immunoSEQ multiplex PCR, and its TCRdb copy is limited to in-frame clones, with some not included. There are about 300,000 clones in the sample; 80% to 90% occur only once, and around 4% lies in the top ten. The receptor was derived from a man aged 30 to 39 who had recovered from COVID-19. This chain connects TRBV18 to TRBJ1-5, with D perhaps matching TRBD1 (6 bases). Sequenced input: PBMCs or T cells enriched from blood (not recorded which). This chain's CDR3 is CASSWTGNQPQHF. The DNA of the CDR3 is TGTGCCAGCTCGTGGACAGGCAATCAGCCCCAGCATTTT.